This T cell receptor (beta chain) was recorded in a study of blood T cell repertoires in COVID-19 (dated by TCRdb to the early 2020s). Concerning the study at large: The collaborator samples originated in the United States, Italy and Spain and spanned the acute and convalescent phases of COVID-19. Nearly every sample came with metadata listing a de-identified subject ID, COVID-19 status, age in years and sex. The material from the prospective study consisted of cDNA or gDNA derived from T cells, B-cell-depleted T cells, or PBMCs. Deeply sampled blood TCRbeta repertoires from subjects exposed to, actively infected with, or recovered from COVID-19 were included in the dataset. HLA class I and class II types, where available, came from metadata supplied by the sample provider rather than from assay-based typing. The repertoires were released in a freely available public database intended as a resource for research on the immune response to SARS-CoV-2. Samples came from the ongoing ImmuneRACE study (first 160 participants) plus 1,254 subjects from 6 global collaborators.

The collaborating institutions used their own protocols to collect whole blood in K2EDTA tubes. Collaborator samples were shipped for TCRbeta analysis as frozen whole blood, isolated PBMCs, or DNA extracted from either sample type. The immunoSEQ Assay, a bias-controlled multiplex PCR, was used to amplify TCRbeta CDR3 regions from genomic DNA. On the study's bioinformatics: The number of nucleated cells in each sample was estimated by amplification of reference gene primers within the assay. Sequence reads were collapsed and filtered to measure the absolute abundance of every unique TCRbeta CDR3 rearrangement. For each sample, productive Simpson clonality was calculated as the square root of Simpson's diversity index over productive rearrangements. TCRdb mirrors the immuneACCESS table, restricted to in-frame sequences. Some clones are absent from its copies; in checked studies, under half trace to an unresolved V gene, and the reason for the others is unknown. Clonal size and the V and J genes are those of that table, whereas D and trimming came from the DNA. Counted in this sample were about 190,000 clones; roughly nine tenths of them appeared once. The ten largest clonotypes hold about 1.1% of the sample.

For CDR1 and CDR2, the germline V gene lists MNHEY and SVGAGI. The CDR3 goes from the cysteine to the phenylalanine over 13 residues. Just the 39-base CDR3 DNA is kept, in frame starting at base 1. V is reduced by 1 base and J by 9 bases, leaving a spacing of 12 bases between them. Points on this clone: No antigen is known for it. Qualities for individual bases were not recorded, and no much larger clone is one base off.

The full study reports these points: The amount of clinical and demographic metadata varied by source and participant and was provided uncurated.

Recombination connected TRBV6-5 to TRBJ1-1, with TRBD1 tentatively as D gene (6 bases match). Sequenced material: peripheral blood. The source of this sequence is a man aged 30 to 39 with acute or convalescent COVID-19. The CDR3 region: CASSYLQGSKAFF. The bases read TGTGCCAGCAGTTACTTACAGGGAAGTAAAGCTTTCTTT.